This T cell receptor (beta chain) was recovered during a study of identical twins. Broader study findings: Twins' surplus sharing was weaker for beta out-of-frame sequences. Out-of-frame alpha sequences that twins shared showed excess low generation probability.

One entry per CDR3 protein, called by TCRdb with MiXCR from the 5' RACE reads. The sample records 1,800,000 or so distinct CDR3 sequences, around 33% being singletons. Germline loops: CDR1 SGHTA, CDR2 FQGNSA. Trimming pared 5 bases from V and 2 bases from J, leaving 12 bases between. There are 15 residues in the CDR3. This clonotype was observed a handful of times. Its specificity is unknown. Specimen: cord blood. The sequence was obtained from a newborn girl in good health. The rearrangement joins TRBV7-2 to TRBJ1-4, with TRBD1 as a possible D gene (5 bases). The CDR3 bases are TGTGCCAGCAGCCGAGGGGCAGCGACTAATGAAAAACTGTTTTTT. It specifies CASSRGAATNEKLFF.